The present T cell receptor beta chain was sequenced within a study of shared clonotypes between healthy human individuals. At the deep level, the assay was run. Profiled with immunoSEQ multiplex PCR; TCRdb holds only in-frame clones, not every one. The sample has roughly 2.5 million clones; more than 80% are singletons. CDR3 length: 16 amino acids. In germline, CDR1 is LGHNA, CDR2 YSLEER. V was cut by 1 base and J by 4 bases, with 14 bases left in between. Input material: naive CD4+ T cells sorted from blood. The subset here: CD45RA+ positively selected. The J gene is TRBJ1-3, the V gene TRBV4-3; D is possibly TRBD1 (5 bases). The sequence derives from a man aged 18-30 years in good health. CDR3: CASSQAGSVAGNTIYF. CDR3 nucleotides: TGCGCCAGCAGCCAAGCAGGGTCGGTCGCCGGAAACACCATATATTTT.